The clone carrying this TCR beta chain was counted at least ten times. The CDR3 runs to 19 residues. J gave up 4 bases and V 1 base, and 13 bases lay outside the gene matches. This record comes from a study of T cells in Graves' hyperthyroidism and ophthalmopathy. Regions amplified from RNA transcripts were the TCR beta CDR3 regions. The study used the HTBI primer set for a first-round RT-PCR of the TCR CDR3. TCRdb itself ran the multiplex PCR reads through MiXCR, one entry per CDR3 protein. The sample carries a few hundred thousand distinct CDR3 sequences, roughly 13% recorded once. The TCR comes from a woman aged 25 to 39 with Graves' hyperthyroidism that later progressed to Graves' ophthalmopathy. The V gene is TRBV12-3 or TRBV12-4, the J gene TRBJ2-3; TRBD1 matches 11 bases. What was sequenced was blood. This CDR3 reads CASSLVALGQGERADTQYF. For the CDR3, the DNA is TGTGCCAGCAGTTTAGTCGCTCTGGGACAGGGGGAGAGGGCAGATACGCAGTATTTT.